Sequencing of this T cell receptor beta chain was carried out in a study of T cell clones after liver transplantation (dated by TCRdb to between 2017 and 2020). Regarding the study in general: The samples were obtained from ITN030ST, a randomized trial that attempted immunosuppression withdrawal within 2 years after liver transplantation. Donor-reactive T cell clones were identified by TCRbeta sequencing following a pre-transplant mixed lymphocyte reaction and were subsequently tracked in post-transplant blood. Third party-reactive TCRbeta sequences from pre-transplant MLRs were also identified as an antigen-independent comparator for donor-reactive sequences. Of the eight recipients, three were HCV-positive, while the remaining recipients had been transplanted for non-autoimmune, non-viral indications. Until randomization at 12-24 months post-transplant, subjects were given standard immunosuppression, with no induction therapy. Tolerance was defined as complete withdrawal of immunosuppression for at least one year without a rise in liver enzymes beyond twice the upper limit of normal. Blood samples were collected pre-transplant, pre-randomization before withdrawal, and post-randomization after either full withdrawal or failed withdrawal. The study cohort included 8 liver transplant recipients, of whom 3 were classified as tolerant and 5 as non-tolerant. Findings and caveats that apply to the study as a whole: Because allograft tissue specimens were not available, migration of donor-reactive T cells into the graft, rather than deletion, may have occurred. When repertoire turnover was accounted for, significantly reduced detection of donor-reactive sequences was found in 7 of 8 subjects for CD4 and in 8 of 8 subjects for CD8. Low numbers of available donor cells limited the measurable donor-reactive repertoire in two subjects. The conclusions were considered preliminary, being limited by small, heterogeneous patient numbers and non-standardized post-transplant time points. In 5 of 8 subjects, regardless of tolerance or HCV status, circulating donor-reactive CD4 TCRbeta sequences dropped significantly post-transplant. A greater decline was seen for donor-reactive sequences than for third party-reactive sequences, suggesting partial antigen-specific deletion unrelated to withdrawal success.

Spanning cysteine to phenylalanine, the CDR3 consists of 14 amino acids. Of the read, only the CDR3 DNA is kept; its 42 bases are in frame from base 1. Using immunoSEQ, frozen genomic DNA was subjected to high-throughput TCRbeta CDR3 sequencing, a process that included PCR amplification, mapping, bias correction and internal controls. The original pipeline was this. Productive rearrangements were retained, and unique TCRbeta sequences were defined by the CDR3 nucleotide sequence together with the V and J gene. A sequence counted as donor-reactive only if the sequence showed at least 5-fold expansion in CFSE-low cells compared with unstimulated pre-transplant cells and had a frequency of at least 0.01%. Per-subject minimum frequency thresholds, based on the lowest-template unstimulated sample, ensured at least 90% detection power. Jensen-Shannon divergence between the top 1000 TCRbeta sequences post- versus pre-transplant served as the measure of repertoire turnover. Two-sided Fisher's exact tests were used to test for changes in the detection of donor-reactive sequences. What TCRdb holds here is the immuneACCESS table cut down to in-frame rearrangements. Part of the clones is not present; checked against another copy, under half of the missing clones reflect an unresolved V gene, and the others are unexplained. Clone size and V and J calls were adopted from that table, with D and trimming inferred from the DNA. The sample table lists approximately 68,000 clones, about 80% of them with a count of one. The ten largest clones represent about 0.63% of the sample.

This sample's time point label indicates: pre-transplant. Unstimulated PBMCs, after thawing, were stained for CD3, CD4 and CD8 and then FACS-sorted into CD3+CD4+ and CD3+CD8+ populations. All 8 studied subjects were randomized to immunosuppression withdrawal. The Qiagen DNeasy Blood and Tissue Kit was used for isolation of genomic DNA. On this clone: There is no known antigen for this receptor. Base qualities are missing; no much larger clone stands one base away.

Sequences were derived from CD4+ T cells from blood, sampled before liver transplant. The TCR sequence derives from a human donor who received a liver transplant. The chain was built from TRBV21-1 and TRBJ1-5. TRBV21-1 constitutes a pseudogene. This receptor carries the CDR3 CASSNAGGNQPQHF. The nucleotide sequence reads as follows: TGTGCCAGCAGCAATGCGGGCGGCAATCAGCCCCAGCATTTT.